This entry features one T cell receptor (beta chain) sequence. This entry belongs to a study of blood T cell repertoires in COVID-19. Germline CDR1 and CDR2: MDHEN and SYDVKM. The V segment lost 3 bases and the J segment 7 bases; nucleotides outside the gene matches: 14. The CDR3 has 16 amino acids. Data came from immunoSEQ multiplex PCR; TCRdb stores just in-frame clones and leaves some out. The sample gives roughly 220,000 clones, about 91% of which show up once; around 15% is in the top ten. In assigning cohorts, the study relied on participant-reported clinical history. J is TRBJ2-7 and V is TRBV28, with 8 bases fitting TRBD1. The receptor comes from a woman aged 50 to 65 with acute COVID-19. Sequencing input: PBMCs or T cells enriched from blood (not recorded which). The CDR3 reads CASSFVRFGQGYEQYF. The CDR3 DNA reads TGTGCCAGCAGTTTTGTTCGGTTCGGACAGGGTTATGAGCAGTACTTC.